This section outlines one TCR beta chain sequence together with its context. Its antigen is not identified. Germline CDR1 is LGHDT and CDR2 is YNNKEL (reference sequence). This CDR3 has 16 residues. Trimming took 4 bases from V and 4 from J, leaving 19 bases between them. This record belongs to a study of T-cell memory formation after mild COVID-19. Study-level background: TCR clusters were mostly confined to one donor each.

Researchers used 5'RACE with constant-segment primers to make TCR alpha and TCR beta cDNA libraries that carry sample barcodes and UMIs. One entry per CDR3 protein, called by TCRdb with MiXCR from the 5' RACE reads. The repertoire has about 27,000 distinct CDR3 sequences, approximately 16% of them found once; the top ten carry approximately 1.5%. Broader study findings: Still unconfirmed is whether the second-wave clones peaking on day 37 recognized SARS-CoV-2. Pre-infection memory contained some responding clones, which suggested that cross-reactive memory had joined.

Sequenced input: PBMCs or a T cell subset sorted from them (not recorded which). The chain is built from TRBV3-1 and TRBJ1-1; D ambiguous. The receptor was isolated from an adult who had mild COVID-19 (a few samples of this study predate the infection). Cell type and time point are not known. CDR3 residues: CASSPNPRLSGTEAFF. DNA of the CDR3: TGTGCCAGCAGCCCCAACCCTCGCCTAAGCGGCACTGAAGCTTTCTTT.